At least ten counts were recorded for the clone carrying this T cell receptor (beta chain). Its antigen is unknown. These data come from a study of naive and memory T cell subsets. The beta constant-region primer was an equimolar mix of two oligonucleotides covering TRBC1 and TRBC2. MiXCR was run by TCRdb on the UMI-ligation and nested PCR reads, yielding one entry per CDR3 protein. Among 70,000 to 95,000 distinct CDR3 sequences listed, roughly 7.3% were seen once. General observations from the study: In CD4 and CD8 cells, diversity dropped from naive through EMRA.

The CDR3 spans 15 residues. The ends were cut back, 2 bases at V and 3 bases at J, with 11 bases in the middle. The receptor was isolated from a human donor in good health. The sample consisted of central memory CD4+ T cells from blood. The chain joins TRBV12-3 or TRBV12-4 to TRBJ1-5, with D maybe TRBD1 (5 bases). CDR3 residues: CASSLSGPSNQPQHF. CDR3 in DNA: TGTGCCAGCAGTTTATCGGGACCCTCCAATCAGCCCCAGCATTTT.